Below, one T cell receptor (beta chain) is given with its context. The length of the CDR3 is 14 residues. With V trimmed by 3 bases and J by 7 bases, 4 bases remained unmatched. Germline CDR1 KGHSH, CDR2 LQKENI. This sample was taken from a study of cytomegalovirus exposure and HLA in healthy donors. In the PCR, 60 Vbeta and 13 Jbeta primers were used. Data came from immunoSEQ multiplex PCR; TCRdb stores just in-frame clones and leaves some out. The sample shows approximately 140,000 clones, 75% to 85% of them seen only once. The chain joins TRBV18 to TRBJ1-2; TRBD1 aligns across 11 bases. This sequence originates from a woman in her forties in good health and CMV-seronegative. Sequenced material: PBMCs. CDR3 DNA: TGTGCCAGCTCACCCGGGACAGGGGGAGGTGGCTACACCTTC. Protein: CASSPGTGGGGYTF.